The following is a T cell receptor beta chain sequence with its context. No antigen is known for it. No clone much larger than this one lies a single base away; base qualities are absent. The germline V gene sets CDR1 to SNHLY and CDR2 to FYNNEI. The CDR3 measures 11 amino acids from cysteine to phenylalanine. CDR3 DNA is the only sequence kept; it has 33 bases, read in frame from the first base. For this chain, trimming is 5 bases at the V end and 12 bases at the J end, and the number of junction bases without a gene match is 6. Collaborating institutions collected whole blood in K2EDTA tubes following their own protocols. For TCRbeta analysis, collaborators shipped samples in one of three forms: frozen whole blood, isolated PBMCs, or DNA extracted from either of those sample types. This entry comes from a study of blood T cell repertoires in COVID-19 (dated by TCRdb to 2019 to 2021). General notes on the study: The collaborator samples originated in the United States, Italy and Spain and spanned the acute and convalescent phases of COVID-19. The prospective study material was composed of cDNA or gDNA derived from T cells, B-cell-depleted T cells, or PBMCs. Subjects who had been exposed to COVID-19, were actively infected with it, or had recovered from it provided the deeply sampled blood TCRbeta repertoires that made up the dataset. A freely available public database, intended as a resource for researchers studying the immune response to SARS-CoV-2, is where the repertoires were released. The samples were drawn from the first 160 participants of the ongoing ImmuneRACE study and from 950 to 1,500 subjects provided by 6 global collaborators. A de-identified subject ID, COVID-19 status, age in years and sex were almost always included in the sample metadata. HLA class I and class II types, where available, came from metadata supplied by the sample provider rather than from assay-based typing. General study outcomes and caveats: Clinical and demographic metadata were provided uncurated, with the amount varying by source and participant.

TCRbeta CDR3 regions were amplified from genomic DNA by means of the immunoSEQ Assay, a bias-controlled multiplex PCR. Regarding the original processing steps: Nucleated cell counts per sample were estimated from amplification of reference gene primers within the assay. To quantify the absolute abundance of each unique TCRbeta CDR3 rearrangement, sequence reads were collapsed and filtered. For each sample, productive Simpson clonality was calculated by taking the square root of Simpson's diversity index across productive rearrangements. TCRdb retrieved this table from immuneACCESS and kept in-frame rearrangements only. Not all clones are present; in checked studies, unresolved V genes account for under half, and no reason is known for the remainder. That table is the source of V, J and clone size, and D and trimming were worked out from the DNA. The sample table holds hundreds of thousands of clones, of which around nine tenths were seen once. The ten largest clonotypes hold approximately 4.2% of the sample.

The chain was built from TRBV2 and TRBJ2-7; TRBD2 lines up with 8 middle nucleotides. The sequence came from a man between 35 and 55 years old with acute or convalescent COVID-19. Sample: peripheral blood. The DNA is as follows: TGTGCCAGCAGTCTTAAGCGGGGGCCGTACTTC. It encodes CASSLKRGPYF.